A single sample gave rise to the 24 T cell receptor beta chains below, sequenced in a study of T cell repertoires in cytomegalovirus infection. Antigen specificity for these receptors is unknown. MiXCR, applied by TCRdb to the reads, yields one record per CDR3 protein. This table holds around 100,000 distinct CDR3 sequences, roughly two fifths found once. The specimen comprised CD8+ T cells from cultured PBMCs, sampled from culture after CMV antigen stimulation. These receptors were obtained from a human donor in good health (CMV status not recorded). Some clones in this sample may be carry-over from other donors' samples.

The table lists this clonotype with a few counts. V and J are TRBV7-2 and TRBJ2-5, with a tentative D call TRBD2 (6 bases). Germline CDR1 is SGHTA and CDR2 is FQGNSA. With 4 bases removed from V and 9 bases from J, the gap between germline ends came to 15 bases. The length of the CDR3 is 13 residues. CDR3 loop: CASSSGTAGPQYF. The CDR3, as DNA: TGTGCCAGCAGCTCCGGGACCGCGGGGCCCCAGTACTTC. Based on the CDR3 plus reference TRBV7-2 and TRBJ2-5, the full variable domain is GAGVSQSPSNKVTEKGKDVELRCDPISGHTALYWYRQSLGQGLEFLIYFQGNSAPDKSGLPSDRFSAERTGGSVSTLTIQRTQQEDSAVYLCASSSGTAGPQYFGPGTRLLVL.

The table lists this clonotype with a few counts. J is TRBJ2-5 and V is TRBV11-3; possible D gene TRBD2, 6 bases. This CDR3 contains 15 residues. V was cut by 2 bases and J by 0 bases, with 10 bases left in between. CDR1 SGHNT and CDR2 YENEEA come from the germline V gene. This chain's CDR3 is CASSLRAGYQETQYF. The CDR3 bases are TGTGCCAGCAGCTTACGGGCGGGGTACCAAGAGACCCAGTACTTC.

The chain is built from TRBV4-1 and TRBJ2-6; 12 nucleotides line up with TRBD1. V was clipped by 5 bases and J by 2 bases; unmatched bases: 4. Germline CDR1 and CDR2: MGHRA and YSYEKL. The CDR3 extends over 17 amino acids. The CDR3 loop is CASSYRDRGPGANVLTF. CDR3 DNA sequence: TGCGCCAGCAGCTACCGGGACAGGGGGCCTGGGGCCAACGTCCTGACTTTC.

The chain joins TRBV6-5 to TRBJ2-7; 11 bases are a match to TRBD2. The germline gives CDR1 MNHEY, CDR2 SVGAGI. The CDR3 totals 16 residues. V lost 5 bases and J lost 1; bases outside the gene matches: 7. The CDR3 loop reads CASSSHPSGGSYEQYF. The CDR3 DNA reads TGTGCCAGCAGTAGCCATCCTAGCGGGGGGTCCTACGAGCAGTACTTC.

Of note for this clonotype: This could be a read error, since a much larger clone is one nucleotide away. This rearrangement joins TRBV7-2 to TRBJ2-7; no firm D call. The CDR3 covers 12 residues. Looked up from germline, CDR1 is SGHTA and CDR2 is FQGNSA. Written as DNA, the CDR3 is TGTGCCAACAGCTTTGGGGTAAACGAGCAGTACTTC. Its translation is CANSFGVNEQYF.

The table lists this clonotype with a few counts. The rearrangement joins TRBV7-9 to TRBJ1-2; TRBD1 matches 9 bases. Germline CDR1 and CDR2: SEHNR and FQNEAQ (reference sequence). Trimming took 5 bases from V and 4 from J; bases not matched to a gene: 2. The CDR3 sequence is 13 residues long. This CDR3 is CASSGTGIYGYTF. In nucleotides, the CDR3 is TGTGCCAGCAGCGGGACAGGGATCTATGGCTACACCTTC.

The chain has TRBV7-9 and TRBJ2-7; tentative D call: TRBD2 (5 bases). The CDR3 length is 18 residues. The ends were cut back, 1 base at V and 2 bases at J, with 21 bases in the middle. From germline, CDR1 is SEHNR and CDR2 FQNEAQ (reference sequence). CDR3 amino acids: CASSLDGVPTRSPYEQYF. The CDR3 DNA sequence: TGTGCCAGCAGCTTAGACGGGGTCCCTACGAGGTCCCCCTACGAGCAGTACTTC.

This chain links TRBV4-1 with TRBJ2-1, with 13 positions matching TRBD2. The CDR3 consists of 17 residues. CDR1 and CDR2 (germline): MGHRA, YSYEKL. V lost 1 base to trimming and J lost 3 bases; unmatched junction nucleotides: 3. In nucleotides, the CDR3 is TGCGCCAGCAGCCAAGGGACTAGCGGGGGCCACTACAATGAGCAGTTCTTC. This translates into CASSQGTSGGHYNEQFF.

The rearrangement links TRBV7-6 to TRBJ2-5; TRBD2 might be the D (6 bases). Trimming pared 3 bases from V and 5 bases from J, leaving 13 bases between. This CDR3 region has 14 residues. CDR1 and CDR2 from the germline V gene are SGHVS and FNYEAQ. The DNA of the CDR3 is TGTGCCAGCAGCTTGACCCCGGAGGGGGAGACCCAGTACTTC. This sequence encodes CASSLTPEGETQYF.

This clonotype was detected a few times. The gene calls are TRBV7-2 and TRBJ2-7; possibly TRBD1 for D (5 bases). The CDR3 spans 14 residues. CDR1 and CDR2 (germline): SGHTA, FQGNSA. Trimming took off 0 bases at V and 1 base at J, with 7 bases between the two ends. The CDR3 coding sequence is TGTGCCAGCAGCTTAGCGGCAGGGTCCTACGAGCAGTACTTC. This translates into CASSLAAGSYEQYF.

For the CDR3, the DNA is TGTGCCAGCAGCCTAACTGGACGGGGGGGCTTAACAGATACGCAGTATTTT. Its translation is CASSLTGRGGLTDTQYF. The chain combines TRBV11-2 with TRBJ2-3; 8 bases align to TRBD2. CDR1 SGHAT and CDR2 FQNNGV come from the germline V gene. V was clipped by 5 bases and J by 3 bases; unmatched bases: 13. The CDR3 sequence is 17 residues long. Full variable domain (rest looked up from reference TRBV11-2 and TRBJ2-3): EAGVAQSPRYKIIEKRQSVAFWCNPISGHATLYWYQQILGQGPKLLIQFQNNGVVDDSQLPKDRFSAERLKGVDSTLKIQPAKLEDSAVYLCASSLTGRGGLTDTQYFGPGTRLTVL.

This clonotype was counted between two and nine times. The chain links TRBV12-3 or TRBV12-4 to TRBJ2-1, with D unclear. The germline V and J ends were trimmed by 7 bases and 4 bases, with 17 bases remaining between them. This CDR3 contains 15 residues. CDR3 loop: CASNFGYSSYNEQFF. Here the CDR3 DNA reads TGTGCCAGCAATTTTGGGTACTCTTCATACAATGAGCAGTTCTTC.

The gene calls are TRBV7-9 and TRBJ1-2; D might be TRBD1 (6 bases). The CDR3 is 16 amino acids. V was shortened by 5 bases and J by 1 base, with 17 bases between the two germline ends. The germline CDR1 and CDR2 sequences are SEHNR and FQNEAQ (reference sequence). CDR3 sequence: CASSLGDRTDNYGYTF. The CDR3 coding sequence is TGTGCCAGCAGCCTAGGGGATCGGACAGATAACTATGGCTACACCTTC.

V gene TRBV7-2 combines with J gene TRBJ1-1; D unresolved. The CDR3 extends over 12 amino acids. V lost 5 bases, J lost 8 bases, and 12 bases lay in between. Germline CDR1 reads SGHTA; CDR2 reads FQGNSA. The CDR3 loop reads CASSRGQEEAFF. In nucleotides, the CDR3 is TGTGCCAGCAGCCGCGGGCAGGAGGAAGCTTTCTTT.

This clonotype was seen a single time. This CDR3 reads CASSHGADNSYEQYF. DNA for the CDR3: TGTGCCAGCAGCCATGGGGCTGACAATTCCTACGAGCAGTACTTC. The chain links TRBV5-6 to TRBJ2-7; a weak D match, TRBD1 (5 bases). CDR3 length: 15 amino acids. Between the trimmed V and J ends, which lost 4 bases and 1 base, there was a span of 15 bases. Germline V lookup: CDR1 SGHDT, CDR2 YYEEEE.

V gene TRBV7-9 combines with J gene TRBJ1-4, with D possibly being TRBD1 (5 bases). Germline V gene data show CDR1 as SEHNR and CDR2 as FQNEAQ (reference sequence). Trimming pared 0 bases from V and 0 bases from J, leaving 11 bases between. The CDR3 consists of 17 residues. CDR3 sequence (DNA): TGTGCCAGCAGCTTAGCGGGAGAGGGACCAACTAATGAAAAACTGTTTTTT. Amino acid sequence: CASSLAGEGPTNEKLFF.

A remark on this clonotype: A much larger clone differs from this one at a single base, so this may be a read error. This rearrangement joins TRBV7-3 to TRBJ2-3; no clear D. In germline, CDR1 is SGHTA, CDR2 FQGTGA. CDR3 length equals 12 residues. V dropped 5 bases and J dropped 2 bases, with 5 bases sitting between them. The CDR3 bases are TGTGCCAGCAGCCCACACACAGATACGCAGTATTTT. Protein sequence: CASSPHTDTQYF.

The V call is TRBV7-9, the J call TRBJ1-4; no clear D gene. Germline V gene data show CDR1 as SEHNR and CDR2 as FQNEAQ (reference sequence). CDR3 length: 14 residues. V was pared by 5 bases and J by 2 bases, with 9 bases between. The CDR3 region is CASSLDLTNEKLFF. The DNA of the CDR3 is TGTGCCAGCAGCCTGGACCTTACTAATGAAAAACTGTTTTTT.

V gene TRBV2 combines with J gene TRBJ2-1; D is possibly TRBD2 (7 bases). The CDR3 sequence is 14 residues long. The V and J ends lost 4 bases and 5 bases respectively, with 12 bases between them. Germline-derived CDR1 and CDR2 are SNHLY and FYNNEI. CDR3 region: CASSGGGPNNEQFF. The CDR3 bases are TGTGCCAGCAGTGGGGGGGGCCCCAACAATGAGCAGTTCTTC.

The rearrangement joins TRBV19 to TRBJ1-1, with a weak D call TRBD1 (5 bases). With 5 bases removed from V and 7 bases from J, the gap between germline ends came to 17 bases. Germline CDR1 and CDR2: LNHDA and SQIVND (reference sequence). The CDR3 runs to 14 residues. The CDR3 protein is CASSPPHRPDEAFF. The CDR3 DNA follows: TGTGCCAGTAGTCCCCCCCACAGGCCCGATGAAGCTTTCTTT.

CDR3 in DNA: TGTGCCAGCAGTGCCTCAACCACATTGAACACTGAAGCTTTCTTT. Residues: CASSASTTLNTEAFF. The chain couples TRBV6-5 to TRBJ1-1, with unresolved D. Germline CDR1 is MNHEY and CDR2 is SVGAGI. The V end was cut by 5 bases, the J end by 0 bases, with 13 bases between. The CDR3 is 15 amino acids.

This chain links TRBV27 with TRBJ1-1; no clear D. CDR1 and CDR2 (germline): MNHEY, SMNVEV (reference sequence). V was trimmed by 7 bases and J by 1 base, leaving 4 bases between them. The CDR3 is 11 residues long. The CDR3 coding sequence is TGTGCCAGCAAAAGGAACACTGAAGCTTTCTTT. Amino acid sequence: CASKRNTEAFF.

V usage is TRBV4-1 and J usage is TRBJ2-5; D uncertain. V gave up 1 base and J gave up 1 base, with 7 bases separating them. The CDR3 covers 14 residues. Germline values: CDR1 MGHRA, CDR2 YSYEKL. In DNA, the CDR3 is TGCGCCAGCAGCCAAGTTATCAGCCAAGAGACCCAGTACTTC. Protein sequence: CASSQVISQETQYF.

The gene calls are TRBV12-3 or TRBV12-4 and TRBJ2-5; tentative D call: TRBD1 (5 bases). Trimming left V 7 bases short and J 2 bases short, with 11 bases between. The CDR3 sequence is 13 residues long. CDR3 protein: CASTPGFQETQYF. The CDR3 nucleotides read TGTGCCAGCACTCCAGGGTTTCAAGAGACCCAGTACTTC.